This T cell receptor beta chain was identified in a study of blood T cell repertoires in COVID-19. Overall study: T cells, B-cell-depleted T cells, or PBMCs provided the cDNA or gDNA that served as material.

CDR1 is SGHDN, CDR2 FVKESK, per germline. The CDR3 runs 17 residues. Germline trimming cut 0 bases from V and 4 bases from J; bases unmatched to any gene: 9. As processed by the authors: Reference gene primer amplification in the assay estimated nucleated cell counts. Here immunoSEQ multiplex PCR was the method, and the copy in TCRdb shows in-frame clones only, minus some. That table gives V, J and clone size, and the DNA gave D and trimming. The top ten clones hold 4% to 5.5% of a sample with roughly 200,000 clones, approximately 84% of them seen once. The chain combines TRBV14 with TRBJ2-3, with 8 positions matching TRBD1. Sequences were obtained from peripheral blood. The TCR sequence derives from a man over 45 with active or convalescent COVID-19. CDR3 protein: CASSQERSGGIADTQYF. CDR3 nucleotides: TGTGCCAGCAGCCAAGAGAGGTCAGGGGGCATCGCAGATACGCAGTATTTT.